This T cell receptor (beta chain) was sequenced in a study of blood T cell repertoires in COVID-19. TCRdb keeps only in-frame clones here, not all; method: immunoSEQ multiplex PCR. Here the sample spans around 95,000 clones, about 90% being singletons. Germline V gene data show CDR1 as KGHSH and CDR2 as LQKENI. V was shortened by 2 bases and J by 0 bases, with 5 bases between the two germline ends. The CDR3 spans 14 residues. There are a few counts of this clone. This chain joins TRBV18 and TRBJ1-5; D is ambiguous. This sequence was found in a human donor in a cohort sampled during active COVID-19. Sample: peripheral blood. DNA for the CDR3: TGTGCCAGCTCACCAGTCGGTAGCAATCAGCCCCAGCATTTT. Amino acids: CASSPVGSNQPQHF.